This is a list of T cell receptor beta chains from one sample in a study of shared clonotypes between healthy human individuals. Libraries were prepared by immunoSEQ multiplex PCR; TCRdb keeps only in-frame clonotypes and omits some of them. The sample contains approximately 320,000 clones, roughly 70% of which appear only once. The material sequenced was memory CD4+ T cells sorted from blood. The receptor source for this set is a man aged 25-45 years in good health. Both conserved end residues are part of each CDR3. The D gene is left open where the match is weak. Size is omitted from some rows. Given values are once, few, many or a class for expanded clones.

TRBV5-1	TRBJ2-1	NA	NA	CASSTLYNEQFF	TGCGCCAGCAGCACACTATACAATGAGCAGTTCTTC
TRBV28	TRBJ1-2	few	NA	CASREYESNYGYTF	TGTGCCAGCAGGGAGTACGAGTCTAACTATGGCTACACCTTC
TRBV19	TRBJ2-3	NA	TRBD1	CASSIVGGTGRDTQYF	TGTGCCAGTAGTATAGTAGGGGGCACTGGGCGAGATACGCAGTATTTT
TRBV10-2	TRBJ2-7	few	TRBD1	CASSATGTGSSYEQYF	TGCGCCAGCAGTGCTACCGGGACAGGGTCCTCCTACGAGCAGTACTTC
TRBV7-2	TRBJ2-1	NA	TRBD1	CASSYRTGKDNEQFF	TGTGCCAGCAGCTACAGGACAGGGAAGGACAATGAGCAGTTCTTC
TRBV28	TRBJ2-2	NA	NA	CASRLRTPIENTGELFF	TGTGCCAGCAGACTTAGGACACCGATAGAGAACACCGGGGAGCTGTTTTTT
TRBV11-2	TRBJ1-1	few	NA	CASSFQANTEAFF	TGTGCCAGCAGCTTTCAAGCAAACACTGAAGCTTTCTTT
TRBV6-1	TRBJ1-5	NA	NA	CASSITGANQPQHF	TGTGCCAGCAGTATAACAGGAGCCAATCAGCCCCAGCATTTT
TRBV4-3	TRBJ2-7	NA	TRBD2	CASSQSGGTNEQYF	TGCGCCAGCAGCCAAAGTGGTGGGACTAACGAGCAGTACTTC
TRBV5-4	TRBJ1-2	NA	TRBD1	CASSLNRGQGIGYTF	TGTGCCAGCAGCTTGAATCGGGGACAGGGAATTGGCTACACCTTC
TRBV25-1	TRBJ1-5	NA	NA	CASSELGGNQPQHF	TGTGCCAGCAGTGAATTGGGGGGGAACCAGCCCCAGCATTTT
TRBV28	TRBJ2-5	NA	NA	CASSFNSAQETQYF	TGTGCCAGCAGTTTCAACAGTGCCCAAGAGACCCAGTACTTC